A single sample gave rise to the 14 T cell receptor beta chains below, sequenced in a study of CD8 T cells in ankylosing spondylitis. Study observations and caveats: A motif in TCR beta, a set of seven to nine highly homologous variants, appeared characteristic of ankylosing spondylitis blood.

TCRdb independently ran MiXCR on the 5' RACE reads; one entry per CDR3 protein. The table lists under 550,000 distinct CDR3 sequences, 20% to 30% of them singletons, with about 0.9% in the top ten. No antigen has been assigned to these receptors. The sample taken for sequencing was blood, either unsorted or a sorted T cell fraction (not recorded which). All receptors come from a male donor with ankylosing spondylitis.

J is TRBJ2-7 and V is TRBV11-2, with a tentative D call TRBD2 (6 bases). Trimming cost V 1 base and J 7 bases, with 8 bases left between them. Per the germline V gene, CDR1 is SGHAT and CDR2 is FQNNGV. This CDR3 spans 12 amino acids. The CDR3 DNA reads as TGTGCCAGCAGCTTAGCTGCGGGGGAGCAGTACGTC. This encodes CASSLAAGEQYV.

DNA of the CDR3: TGCAGTGCTAGAGGGGGTAACAGGGCCCACGAGCAGTACTTC. This gives the protein CSARGGNRAHEQYF. V and J are TRBV20-1 and TRBJ2-7; tentatively, D is TRBD1 (6 bases). Trimming removed 1 base at V and 5 bases at J, with 15 bases between. The CDR3 runs to 14 residues. CDR1 is DFQATT, CDR2 SNEGSKA, per germline (reference sequence).

The V gene is TRBV5-1, the J gene TRBJ2-5; D is possibly TRBD1 (7 bases). Trimming removed 2 bases from V and 1 base from J, with 12 bases in between. The CDR3 spans 15 residues. The germline gives CDR1 SGHRS, CDR2 YFSETQ. The CDR3 bases are TGCGCCAGCAGCTTTCAGGGGGGTCCCCAAGAGACCCAGTACTTC. Translating gives CASSFQGGPQETQYF.

This chain links TRBV15 with TRBJ1-3; D is undetermined. CDR3 length: 13 residues. The V gene lost 8 bases and the J gene lost 0 bases, with 8 bases spanning the gap. Germline V gene sequence: CDR1 LNHNV, CDR2 YYDKDF (reference sequence). The CDR3 protein is CATSLSSGNTIYF. The CDR3 nucleotides read TGTGCCACCTCTCTGAGCTCTGGAAACACCATATATTTT.

The V and J genes are TRBV18 and TRBJ2-7, with a tentative D call TRBD1 (6 bases). CDR3 length equals 16 residues. The germline V and J ends were trimmed by 5 bases and 3 bases, with 20 bases remaining between them. CDR1 is KGHSH, CDR2 LQKENI, per germline. The CDR3 protein is CASSIQGQIEVYEQYF. CDR3 bases: TGTGCCAGCTCAATTCAGGGGCAGATTGAAGTCTACGAGCAGTACTTC. Full variable domain (remainder filled in from reference TRBV18 and TRBJ2-7): NAGVMQNPRHLVRRRGQEARLRCSPMKGHSHVYWYRQLPEEGLKFMVYLQKENIIDESGMPKERFSAEFPKEGPSILRIQQVVRGDSAAYFCASSIQGQIEVYEQYFGPGTRLTVT.

The chain recombines TRBV11-3 with TRBJ2-5, with 9 bases fitting TRBD2. CDR3 length equals 16 residues. V gave up 1 base and J gave up 4 bases; unmatched junction bases: 7. CDR1 is SGHNT and CDR2 is YENEEA in the germline V gene. This CDR3 is CASSLVSLAGGETQYF. In nucleotides, the CDR3 is TGTGCCAGCAGCTTAGTGTCACTAGCGGGTGGAGAGACCCAGTACTTC.

The gene calls are TRBV20-1 and TRBJ1-2; D is ambiguous. V lost 3 bases and J lost 2, with 10 bases in between. Germline V gives CDR1 DFQATT, CDR2 SNEGSKA (reference sequence). There are 13 residues in the CDR3. The CDR3 DNA reads TGCAGTGCTAGGGTGCCCGAGAACTATGGCTACACCTTC. It translates to CSARVPENYGYTF.

There are many counts of this clonotype. V and J are TRBV19 and TRBJ1-1; D unresolved. Trimming took 9 bases from V and 0 from J, leaving 14 bases between them. This CDR3 comprises 14 residues. Germline CDR1 and CDR2: LNHDA and SQIVND (reference sequence). In DNA form, the CDR3 reads TGTGCCAGCAGCTTGGGCACATTGAACACTGAAGCTTTCTTT. Amino acid sequence: CASSLGTLNTEAFF.

This clonotype was detected a few times. Sequence at one end of the junction differs from germline and may be a read error. The CDR3 loop reads CASREGTGADTEAFF. The DNA for the CDR3 is TGTGCCAGCAGGGAAGGGACAGGGGCGGACACTGAAGCTTTCTTT. This rearrangement joins TRBV2 to TRBJ1-1, with 10 bases aligning to TRBD1. Germline V gene data show CDR1 as SNHLY and CDR2 as FYNNEI. CDR3 length: 15 residues. Full variable domain (rest looked up from reference TRBV2 and TRBJ1-1): EPEVTQTPSHQVTQMGQEVILRCVPISNHLYFYWYRQILGQKVEFLVSFYNNEISEKSEIFDDQFSVERPDGSNFTLKIRSTKLEDSAMYFCASREGTGADTEAFFGQGTRLTVV.

This clonotype turned up a few times. V and J are TRBV2 and TRBJ2-7, with D perhaps TRBD1 (6 bases). The CDR3 contains 14 residues. Germline CDR1 and CDR2: SNHLY and FYNNEI. Trimming removed 6 bases at V and 3 bases at J, with 15 bases between. CDR3 sequence: CASRITGHRYEQYF. The DNA of the CDR3 is TGTGCCAGCAGAATCACAGGGCATCGCTACGAGCAGTACTTC.

This chain links TRBV20-1 with TRBJ2-1; 9 nucleotides align to TRBD2. The germline gives CDR1 DFQATT, CDR2 SNEGSKA (reference sequence). V dropped 2 bases and J dropped 4; count of bases not matched to a gene: 3. The CDR3 contains 14 residues. CDR3 residues: CSARRTSAYNEQFF. CDR3 DNA: TGCAGTGCTAGAAGGACTAGCGCATACAATGAGCAGTTCTTC.

The sample holds a few counts of this clonotype. In DNA form, the CDR3 reads TGCGCCAGCGGACAGGGGACAGATACGCAGTATTTT. This sequence encodes CASGQGTDTQYF. The rearrangement links TRBV5-1 to TRBJ2-3; the match to TRBD1 covers 9 bases. The CDR3 loop spans 12 amino acids. V gave up 7 bases and J gave up 3 bases; unmatched junction bases: 0. Germline lookup yields CDR1 SGHRS and CDR2 YFSETQ.

This chain links TRBV24-1 with TRBJ2-1, with 9 bases identical to TRBD1. With V trimmed by 5 bases and J by 7 bases, 11 bases remained unmatched. CDR3 length: 16 residues. Germline CDR1 is KGHDR and CDR2 is SFDVKD. This CDR3 is CATSVTPGQGRNEQFF. The CDR3 DNA reads TGTGCCACCAGTGTCACGCCGGGACAGGGTCGGAATGAGCAGTTCTTC.

The V and J genes are TRBV9 and TRBJ2-1; perhaps TRBD1 as D (5 bases). This CDR3 is 14 amino acids long. Germline V gives CDR1 SGDLS, CDR2 YYNGEE. Trimming shortened V by 0 bases and J by 3 bases, and 7 bases separated the two germline ends. The CDR3, as DNA: TGTGCCAGCAGCGTAGGTCAGGGCTACAATGAGCAGTTCTTC. This gives the protein CASSVGQGYNEQFF. The variable domain in full, completed from reference TRBV9 and TRBJ2-1, reads DSGVTQTPKHLITATGQRVTLRCSPRSGDLSVYWYQQSLDQGLQFLIQYYNGEERAKGNILERFSAQQFPDLHSELNLSSLELGDSALYFCASSVGQGYNEQFFGPGTRLTVL.